The clone carrying this T cell receptor (beta chain) was found a few times. The target antigen is unknown. CDR1 SGHAT and CDR2 FQNNGV come from the germline V gene. This CDR3 has 18 amino acids. The V and J ends lost 5 bases and 1 base, in that order; junction bases with no gene match: 16. MiXCR, run by TCRdb on the 5' RACE reads, gives a single entry per CDR3 protein. The sample holds about 660,000 distinct CDR3 sequences, around 8.3% seen once. This sample was taken from a study of identical twins. Study-level results: Weaker excess twin sharing was observed in beta out-of-frame sequences.

The data also belong to a second study, concerning yellow fever vaccine responses in identical twins. Per that study: The authors reported partly convergent, partly personalized vaccine responses in identical twins.

Sequencing was done on a sample of PBMCs. The sequence was obtained from a woman under 30 in good health. The chain is built from TRBV11-2 and TRBJ2-7, with TRBD2 matching over 8 bases. CDR3 DNA sequence: TGTGCCAGCAGCCTGAAAAAACCGGGACTAGTTTTGTCCTACGAGCAGTACTTC. Its protein product is CASSLKKPGLVLSYEQYF. The full variable domain, completed using reference TRBV11-2 and TRBJ2-7, is EAGVAQSPRYKIIEKRQSVAFWCNPISGHATLYWYQQILGQGPKLLIQFQNNGVVDDSQLPKDRFSAERLKGVDSTLKIQPAKLEDSAVYLCASSLKKPGLVLSYEQYFGPGTRLTVT.